This TCR beta chain was recovered during a study of blood T cell repertoires in COVID-19. The overall study: The United States, Italy and Spain were the sources of the acute and convalescent COVID-19 samples.

The ends lost 0 bases at V and 4 bases at J; junction bases unmatched: 4. The CDR3 runs 16 residues. Germline V gives CDR1 SGHDN, CDR2 FVKESK. Enrolled through a virtual design, the participants were between roughly 18 and 95 years of age and came from 24 US areas. The study counted Cohort 3 donors as recovered given two negative PCRs, clearance, or symptom resolution. The authors' processing: Reference gene primer amplification in the assay estimated nucleated cell counts. Sequencing used immunoSEQ multiplex PCR; TCRdb keeps in-frame clones, though not all of them. V, J and clone size derive from that table, while D and trimming were established from the DNA sequence. Of over 400,000 clones listed, approximately 91% are singletons.

The source is a woman aged 55-70 years who had recovered from COVID-19. This chain connects TRBV14 to TRBJ2-3; 10 nucleotides line up with TRBD2. Sequenced input: PBMCs or T cells enriched from blood (not recorded which). The CDR3 DNA follows: TGTGCCAGCAGCCAAGATCCAGCGGGGGGGCCAGATACGCAGTATTTT. It yields the protein CASSQDPAGGPDTQYF.